The 32 T cell receptor beta chains reported below all come from one sample, sequenced in a study of identical twins (dated by TCRdb to the mid-2010s). Library method: 5' RACE. The run used an Illumina HiSeq 2000. TCRdb took the public reads, trimmed them with fastp at Q25, ran MiXCR for clone calling and kept in-frame beta chains. For every CDR3 protein sequence, its rows merge into one entry that carries the most common genes and DNA. The sample table shows about 530,000 distinct CDR3 sequences, and more than 20% are seen once. The ten largest clones capture approximately 0.48% of the sample. These data were also filed under a second study, of yellow fever vaccine responses in identical twins.

Sequenced: CD4+ T cells sorted from blood. The receptors were gathered from a young woman in good health.

The chain uses TRBV11-2 and TRBJ2-3; the D gene is possibly TRBD1 (7 bases). Germline-derived CDR1 and CDR2 are SGHAT and FQNNGV. The CDR3 totals 14 residues. V gave up 7 bases and J gave up 0 bases, with 11 bases separating them. CDR3: CASNRGGSTDTQYF. As DNA, the CDR3 is TGTGCCAGCAACAGGGGAGGCAGCACAGATACGCAGTATTTT.

The rearrangement links TRBV12-3 or TRBV12-4 to TRBJ2-7; D is unresolved. CDR3 size: 14 residues. Trimming shortened V by 4 bases and J by 5 bases, and 15 bases separated the two germline ends. The CDR3 DNA reads TGTGCCAGCAGTTCAGACTTATCCATCCACGAGCAGTACTTC. Amino acid sequence: CASSSDLSIHEQYF.

The chain has TRBV24-1 and TRBJ2-1; 8 bases are a match to TRBD2. J lost 6 bases, V lost 6 bases, and 12 bases had no gene match. Germline V gene data show CDR1 as KGHDR and CDR2 as SFDVKD. The CDR3 loop spans 16 amino acids. CDR3 DNA: TGTGCCACCAGTCAAAGCGGGGGTCCGGCTGGCAATGAGCAGTTCTTC. Its protein product is CATSQSGGPAGNEQFF.

This chain links TRBV10-1 with TRBJ2-3; 8 bases are shared with TRBD2. With 8 bases clipped from V and 0 bases from J, the junction kept 10 bases outside the gene matches. The CDR3 loop spans 16 amino acids. Per germline, CDR1 WNHNN and CDR2 SYGVQD (reference sequence). CDR3 sequence (DNA): TGCGCCAGCGAGCCCTATCGGGGGGGCAGCACAGATACGCAGTATTTT. This sequence encodes CASEPYRGGSTDTQYF.

This clonotype was picked up a small number of times. V and J are TRBV6-1 and TRBJ2-7; TRBD2 agrees at 9 bases. The length of the CDR3 is 15 residues. Trimming took 6 bases from V and 4 from J; bases not matched to a gene: 10. Germline V gives CDR1 MNHNS, CDR2 SASEGT. This CDR3 is CASSERSLAGYEQYV. The CDR3 DNA reads TGTGCCAGCAGCGAACGCTCCCTAGCGGGGTACGAGCAGTACGTC.

V gene TRBV5-1 combines with J gene TRBJ1-4; 7 positions agree with TRBD1. V trimming: 2 bases; J trimming: 1 base; junction bases outside the gene matches: 5. Germline assignment: CDR1 SGHRS and CDR2 YFSETQ. The CDR3 runs to 16 residues. In nucleotides, the CDR3 is TGCGCCAGCAGCTTACAGGGGTTTGGAACTAATGAAAAACTGTTTTTT. As protein: CASSLQGFGTNEKLFF.

The rearrangement uses TRBV4-1 and TRBJ2-7; D tentatively fits TRBD1 or TRBD2 (7 bases each). V lost 9 bases, J lost 4 bases, and 22 bases lay in between. This CDR3 spans 15 amino acids. Germline loops: CDR1 MGHRA, CDR2 YSYEKL. The CDR3 nucleotides are TGCGCCAGTAGCAGGGGGGGCGGAGCCTGGTACGAGCAGTACTTC. Protein sequence: CASSRGGGAWYEQYF.

V usage is TRBV4-1 and J usage is TRBJ2-3; TRBD1 aligns across 10 bases. The CDR3 loop spans 16 amino acids. Germline V gives CDR1 MGHRA, CDR2 YSYEKL. Written as DNA, the CDR3 is TGCGTTGATACCACTGGGACAGGGGCTTCCACAGATACGCAGTATTTT. It is translated as CVDTTGTGASTDTQYF.

The chain combines TRBV18 with TRBJ1-3, with TRBD1 identical over 7 bases. J lost 0 bases, V lost 1 base, and 12 bases had no gene match. This CDR3 contains 19 residues. Germline V CDR1 and CDR2: KGHSH, LQKENI. Written as DNA, the CDR3 is TGTGCCAGCTCACCACGGTCTTTCGACAGGGCCCTCTCTGGAAACACCATATATTTT. This codes for CASSPRSFDRALSGNTIYF.

The rearrangement links TRBV6-6 to TRBJ2-1, with a tentative D call TRBD2 (5 bases). With 7 bases removed from V and 6 bases from J, the gap between germline ends came to 13 bases. The V gene's germline CDR1 is MNHNY and CDR2 SVGAGI (reference sequence). The CDR3 extends over 13 amino acids. CDR3 bases: TGTGCCAGCACCCAACCGAGGGTCAATGAGCAGTTCTTC. Translating it yields CASTQPRVNEQFF.

This clonotype was detected only a few times. This sequence joins TRBV20-1 and TRBJ2-3, with D unclear. Germline V gene data show CDR1 as DFQATT and CDR2 as SNEGSKA (reference sequence). Trimming shortened V by 6 bases and J by 2 bases, and 18 bases separated the two germline ends. The length of the CDR3 is 15 residues. The CDR3 coding sequence is TGCAGTGCGCCAAGTTCGGAACGACCCACAGATACGCAGTATTTT. This gives the protein CSAPSSERPTDTQYF.

This clonotype was observed at least ten times. The rearrangement joins TRBV12-3 or TRBV12-4 to TRBJ2-2, with TRBD1 matching 8 bases. V lost 4 bases and J lost 5; bases outside the gene matches: 9. CDR3 length: 16 residues. Here the CDR3 DNA reads TGTGCCAGCAGTTCAGTCCAGGGGGCGTTGACCGGGGAGCTGTTTTTT. It specifies CASSSVQGALTGELFF.

This clonotype was detected a few times. The J gene is TRBJ2-1, the V gene TRBV24-1, with D uncertain. The CDR3 extends over 11 amino acids. The germline CDR1 and CDR2 sequences are KGHDR and SFDVKD. Deletions cut 7 bases from V and 6 bases from J, with 6 bases between. CDR3 nucleotide sequence: TGTGCCACCAGCCTGCGCAATGAGCAGTTCTTC. This codes for CATSLRNEQFF.

This clonotype turned up a few times. The chain is built from TRBV20-1 and TRBJ2-3, with 10 bases that match TRBD1. The J segment lost 7 bases and the V segment lost 5 bases, leaving 6 bases of the junction unmatched. The CDR3 loop spans 13 amino acids. Germline CDR1 is DFQATT and CDR2 is SNEGSKA (reference sequence). CDR3: CSASGQGRNTQYF. Here the CDR3 DNA reads TGCAGTGCTTCGGGACAGGGGCGAAATACGCAGTATTTT.

The V call is TRBV3-1, the J call TRBJ1-1, with D perhaps matching TRBD1 (5 bases). V lost 4 bases and J lost 1, with 10 bases in between. From germline, CDR1 is LGHDT and CDR2 YNNKEL (reference sequence). The CDR3 is made up of 14 amino acids. CDR3 nucleotides: TGTGCCAGCAGCCGGGACGGTCGGAACACTGAAGCTTTCTTT. The encoded protein is CASSRDGRNTEAFF. Using reference TRBV3-1 and TRBJ1-1 for the parts outside the CDR3, the full variable domain is DTAVSQTPKYLVTQMGNDKSIKCEQNLGHDTMYWYKQDSKKFLKIMFSYNNKELIINETVPNRFSPKSPDKAHLNLHINSLELGDSAVYFCASSRDGRNTEAFFGQGTRLTVV.

This clonotype was counted a few times. The chain links TRBV7-9 to TRBJ2-2; 8 positions agree with TRBD1. Trimming removed 6 bases from V and 4 bases from J; junction bases left unmatched: 7. The CDR3 is 15 residues long. Germline-derived CDR1 and CDR2 are SEHNR and FQNEAQ (reference sequence). In DNA, the CDR3 is TGTGCCAGCAGTTCCCGGGACAGGCTCACCGGGGAGCTGTTTTTT. This gives the protein CASSSRDRLTGELFF. Full variable domain (rest looked up from reference TRBV7-9 and TRBJ2-2): DTGVSQNPRHKITKRGQNVTFRCDPISEHNRLYWYRQTLGQGPEFLTYFQNEAQLEKSRLLSDRFSAERPKGSFSTLEIQRTEQGDSAMYLCASSSRDRLTGELFFGEGSRLTVL.

This clonotype was observed a few times. The chain recombines TRBV7-9 with TRBJ2-1, with 15 positions matching TRBD2. The V and J ends lost 5 bases and 7 bases, in that order; junction bases with no gene match: 9. CDR3 length equals 17 residues. Per germline, CDR1 SEHNR and CDR2 FQNEAQ (reference sequence). The chain's CDR3 is CASSLRTSGGAENEQFF. DNA of the CDR3: TGTGCCAGCAGCCTTCGGACTAGCGGGGGGGCCGAAAATGAGCAGTTCTTC.

Regarding this clonotype: The CDR3 end shows no conserved phenylalanine or tryptophan, and so a read error is likely. The chain recombines TRBV12-3 or TRBV12-4 with TRBJ1-4; perhaps TRBD1 as D (5 bases). The CDR3 extends over 13 amino acids. Trimming took 10 bases from V and 8 from J, leaving 17 bases between them. CDR3 amino acids: CATGGVRAEKLFS. In nucleotides, the CDR3 is TGTGCCACCGGGGGGGTCAGAGCCGAAAAACTGTTTTCT.

The chain recombines TRBV28 with TRBJ1-1, with unresolved D. Per germline, CDR1 MDHEN and CDR2 SYDVKM. This CDR3 region has 14 residues. The V and J ends lost 3 bases and 4 bases respectively, with 12 bases between them. Here the CDR3 reads CASSFGGGPTEAFF. CDR3 DNA: TGTGCCAGCAGTTTCGGAGGTGGTCCCACTGAAGCTTTCTTT.

This clonotype was observed at least ten times. The chain has TRBV10-3 and TRBJ2-1, with 9 nucleotides matching TRBD2. Germline V gives CDR1 ENHRY, CDR2 SYGVKD. This CDR3 has 14 residues. V trimming: 6 bases; J trimming: 3 bases; junction bases outside the gene matches: 3. CDR3 amino acids: CAISAGGNYNEQFF. The CDR3 DNA reads TGTGCCATCAGCGCGGGAGGGAACTACAATGAGCAGTTCTTC.

V is TRBV20-1 and J is TRBJ2-3; 9 bases fit TRBD2. V shed 3 bases, J shed 6 bases, and the junction held 13 bases outside the gene matches. The germline gives CDR1 DFQATT, CDR2 SNEGSKA (reference sequence). CDR3 length equals 16 residues. The CDR3 loop is CSASTWASGTRDTQYF. CDR3 in DNA: TGCAGTGCTAGTACTTGGGCTAGCGGGACCCGGGATACGCAGTATTTT.

V is TRBV3-1 and J is TRBJ2-5, with D perhaps TRBD1 (6 bases). Trimming took 2 bases from V and 4 from J, leaving 8 bases between them. Per germline, CDR1 LGHDT and CDR2 YNNKEL (reference sequence). The CDR3 has 13 residues. The CDR3 DNA reads TGTGCCAGCAGCCAAAGGGGGTCAGAGACCCAGTACTTC. Residues: CASSQRGSETQYF.

This clonotype appeared a few times. V and J are TRBV5-1 and TRBJ2-3, with 7 bases matching TRBD1. This CDR3 is built from 18 residues. Germline loops: CDR1 SGHRS, CDR2 YFSETQ. The V gene end was trimmed by 4 bases and the J gene end by 6 bases; junction bases not matched to a gene: 20. Here the CDR3 reads CASSVRPLQGPRVDTQYF. The CDR3 DNA is TGCGCCAGCAGCGTTCGGCCGTTACAGGGGCCTAGAGTGGATACGCAGTATTTT. Using reference TRBV5-1 and TRBJ2-3 for the parts outside the CDR3, the full variable domain is KAGVTQTPRYLIKTRGQQVTLSCSPISGHRSVSWYQQTPGQGLQFLFEYFSETQRNKGNFPGRFSGRQFSNSRSEMNVSTLELGDSALYLCASSVRPLQGPRVDTQYFGPGTRLTVL.

This chain joins TRBV4-1 and TRBJ2-1; TRBD2 aligns across 15 bases. Germline V gene sequence: CDR1 MGHRA, CDR2 YSYEKL. This CDR3 region has 17 residues. V trimming: 4 bases; J trimming: 9 bases; junction bases outside the gene matches: 10. CDR3 sequence (DNA): TGCGCCAGCAGCCGAAAACCGGGACTAGCGGGGGGAGTTGAGCAGTTCTTC. Its translation: CASSRKPGLAGGVEQFF.

A few counts support this clonotype. For the CDR3, the DNA is TGTGCCAGCAGTTCAAACAGAGGGGGTGAGCAGTTCTTC. Its translation is CASSSNRGGEQFF. This chain connects TRBV27 to TRBJ2-1, with TRBD1 as a possible D gene (6 bases). CDR1 is MNHEY and CDR2 is SMNVEV in the germline V gene (reference sequence). V was shortened by 4 bases and J by 9 bases, with 13 bases between the two germline ends. The CDR3 contains 13 residues.

The gene calls are TRBV7-2 and TRBJ2-5; no clear D gene. This CDR3 region has 14 residues. Looked up from germline, CDR1 is SGHTA and CDR2 is FQGNSA. With 8 bases removed from V and 2 bases from J, the gap between germline ends came to 15 bases. CDR3 bases: TGTGCCAGCGCCCCGAGCCGAATACAAGAGACCCAGTACTTC. Translation: CASAPSRIQETQYF.

The chain joins TRBV5-1 to TRBJ2-2; D may be TRBD1 or TRBD2 (5 bases each). Germline CDR1 SGHRS, CDR2 YFSETQ. The CDR3 runs to 17 residues. Trimming cost V 0 bases and J 2 bases, with 14 bases left between them. CDR3 sequence: CASSLEGTLLNTGELFF. In DNA, the CDR3 is TGCGCCAGCAGCTTGGAGGGGACCCTCTTAAACACCGGGGAGCTGTTTTTT.

The V and J genes are TRBV7-9 and TRBJ2-3; 7 bases agree with TRBD2. The CDR3 sequence is 17 residues long. The germline V gene has CDR1 SEHNR and CDR2 FQNEAQ (reference sequence). J gave up 1 base and V 0 bases, and 7 bases lay outside the gene matches. The CDR3 coding sequence is TGTGCCAGCAGCTTAGCGCTGGCTAGCGGACGCACAGATACGCAGTATTTT. Translated: CASSLALASGRTDTQYF.

This clonotype occurred a few times. The CDR3, as DNA: TGTGCCAGCAGTTTCACTAGCGGGATGACCTCCTACAATGAGCAGTTCTTC. Protein sequence: CASSFTSGMTSYNEQFF. The rearrangement joins TRBV28 to TRBJ2-1; TRBD2 agrees at 10 bases. Germline V gene sequence: CDR1 MDHEN, CDR2 SYDVKM. The CDR3 is 17 amino acids. The trim removed 3 bases at V and 0 bases at J, leaving 5 bases unmatched.

The DNA for the CDR3 is TGCGCCAGCAGCTTGGCTACGGGGCAGGTCACTGAAGCTTTCTTT. Amino acid sequence: CASSLATGQVTEAFF. The rearrangement joins TRBV5-1 to TRBJ1-1; D perhaps matches TRBD1 (5 bases). V dropped 0 bases and J dropped 4 bases, with 13 bases sitting between them. This CDR3 is 15 amino acids long. Germline values: CDR1 SGHRS, CDR2 YFSETQ.

The V call is TRBV20-1, the J call TRBJ2-7; the match to TRBD1 covers 11 bases. Germline CDR1 reads DFQATT; CDR2 reads SNEGSKA (reference sequence). The CDR3 has 15 amino acids. V gave up 0 bases and J gave up 4 bases; unmatched junction bases: 5. The CDR3 region is CSARDPGTGGYEQYF. The DNA for the CDR3 is TGCAGTGCTAGAGACCCCGGGACAGGGGGGTACGAGCAGTACTTC.

This chain joins TRBV20-1 and TRBJ2-3, with TRBD1 matching 10 bases. Germline V gives CDR1 DFQATT, CDR2 SNEGSKA (reference sequence). There are 16 residues in the CDR3. J was trimmed by 0 bases and V by 6 bases; bases with no gene match: 9. The CDR3 reads CSATSRDRGSTDTQYF. The CDR3 coding sequence is TGCAGTGCCACGTCCCGGGACAGGGGAAGCACAGATACGCAGTATTTT.